This TCR beta chain was captured in a study of patients and donors after allogeneic stem cell transplantation. Trimming removed 4 bases from V and 8 bases from J, with 6 bases in between. CDR1 SQVTM and CDR2 ANQGSEA come from the germline V gene. The CDR3 length is 10 residues. This clonotype showed up just once. A single record per CDR3 protein comes from TCRdb applying MiXCR to the RT-PCR reads. The sample has about 110,000 distinct CDR3 sequences, approximately 40% seen once. Input material: blood, either unsorted or a sorted T cell fraction (not recorded which). This chain connects TRBV29-1 to TRBJ2-1; no clear D gene. The clonotype was recovered from a human donor who was either an allogeneic HSCT recipient or a stem cell or donor lymphocyte infusion donor (not recorded which). It is not recorded whose cells these are; they may come from a transplant donor. Here the CDR3 DNA reads TGCAGCGTTGGTTCATATGAGCAGTTCTTC. Translating it yields CSVGSYEQFF.